The 12 T cell receptor beta chains below come from one sample, sequenced in a study of blood T cell repertoires in COVID-19. Assay used: immunoSEQ multiplex PCR; TCRdb lists only in-frame clones, some missing. Of fewer than 200,000 clones listed, approximately 86% are singletons. Sequencing input: peripheral blood. Receptors were obtained from a man in his sixties who had recovered from COVID-19.

This chain joins TRBV21-1 and TRBJ1-5; no check of the table's D call, TRBD1, against the DNA was made. TRBV21-1 is described as a pseudogene. The CDR3 runs to 17 residues. CDR3 loop: CASSDGQLPFLNQPQHF. CDR3 nucleotides: TGTGCCAGCAGCGACGGACAGCTTCCTTTTTTAAATCAGCCCCAGCATTTT.

This clone was detected once. The chain recombines TRBV6-5 with TRBJ1-2; 9 bases agree with TRBD1. The germline CDR1 and CDR2 sequences are MNHEY and SVGAGI. The CDR3 consists of 14 residues. The trim removed 4 bases at V and 6 bases at J, leaving 6 bases unmatched. The CDR3 reads CASSSLDRGNGYTF. DNA of the CDR3: TGTGCCAGCAGTTCCCTCGACAGGGGGAATGGCTACACCTTC.

The CDR3 DNA reads as TGTGCCATCAGTGAGTCCGGGGAGAAGGCGGATGGCTACACCTTC. Its protein is CAISESGEKADGYTF. The V gene is TRBV10-3, the J gene TRBJ1-2; D not resolved. The CDR3 has 15 amino acids. Germline lookup yields CDR1 ENHRY and CDR2 SYGVKD. V lost 0 bases to trimming and J lost 6 bases, with 14 bases between them.

This clone was counted only a few times. This rearrangement joins TRBV5-1 to TRBJ2-5; 8 nucleotides agree with TRBD2. There are 13 residues in the CDR3. Germline CDR1 reads SGHRS; CDR2 reads YFSETQ. V shed 4 bases and J 2 bases; nucleotides not matched to a gene: 1. The chain's CDR3 is CASSTSGQETQYF. CDR3 DNA sequence: TGCGCCAGCAGCACTAGCGGACAAGAGACCCAGTACTTC.

The chain has TRBV2 and TRBJ2-3, with D hard to call. Germline CDR1 reads SNHLY; CDR2 reads FYNNEI. The CDR3 sequence is 13 residues long. V gave up 6 bases and J gave up 3 bases, with 10 bases separating them. The CDR3 sequence: CASRVLETDTQYF. CDR3 sequence (DNA): TGTGCCAGCAGGGTGCTCGAGACAGATACGCAGTATTTT. The variable domain in full, with the rest retrieved from reference TRBV2 and TRBJ2-3, is EPEVTQTPSHQVTQMGQEVILRCVPISNHLYFYWYRQILGQKVEFLVSFYNNEISEKSEIFDDQFSVERPDGSNFTLKIRSTKLEDSAMYFCASRVLETDTQYFGPGTRLTVL.

The rearrangement joins TRBV6-5 to TRBJ1-2; 7 bases are a match to TRBD1. V lost 6 bases and J lost 2; bases outside the gene matches: 9. The CDR3 contains 15 residues. Looked up from germline, CDR1 is MNHEY and CDR2 is SVGAGI. CDR3 residues: CASRMDRQGNYGYTF. DNA for the CDR3: TGTGCCAGCAGGATGGATAGACAGGGAAACTATGGCTACACCTTC.

This clone was seen a few times. The rearrangement links TRBV24-1 to TRBJ1-1, with D maybe TRBD1 (6 bases). The CDR3 has 12 amino acids. The germline V and J ends were trimmed by 6 bases and 12 bases, with 16 bases remaining between them. From germline, CDR1 is KGHDR and CDR2 SFDVKD. CDR3 protein: CATSLGRGVTFF. In DNA, the CDR3 is TGTGCCACCAGTCTCGGCAGGGGTGTAACTTTCTTT.

The J gene is TRBJ1-2, the V gene TRBV27; 11 nucleotides align to TRBD1. The length of the CDR3 is 19 residues. V gave up 8 bases and J gave up 8 bases; unmatched junction bases: 25. The germline V gene encodes CDR1 MNHEY and CDR2 SMNVEV (reference sequence). For the CDR3, the DNA is TGTGCCAGCGGACTCCCAAGGGGAGGGACAGGGGGTCTCGGGCTCGGCTACACCTTC. Amino acids: CASGLPRGGTGGLGLGYTF.

The rearrangement joins TRBV5-1 to TRBJ1-2; tentatively, D is TRBD1 (5 bases). This CDR3 spans 14 amino acids. CDR1 SGHRS and CDR2 YFSETQ come from the germline V gene. The V and J ends lost 0 bases and 7 bases respectively, with 13 bases between them. The CDR3 loop reads CASSLGTGSRGYTF. The DNA of the CDR3 is TGCGCCAGCAGCTTGGGAACAGGTTCGCGTGGCTACACCTTC.

Details on this clone: This CDR3 is also generated by other DNA sequences in the sample. This chain connects TRBV18 to TRBJ1-3, with TRBD1 identical over 7 bases. V lost 3 bases and J lost 0; bases outside the gene matches: 2. CDR1 is KGHSH and CDR2 is LQKENI in the germline V gene. The CDR3 totals 15 residues. As DNA, the CDR3 is TGTGCCAGCTCACCCCAGGGGGTCTCTGGAAACACCATATATTTT. Translating gives CASSPQGVSGNTIYF.

V and J are TRBV7-2 and TRBJ2-1; 9 bases agree with TRBD2. The CDR3 consists of 13 residues. The V gene end was trimmed by 5 bases and the J gene end by 9 bases; junction bases not matched to a gene: 5. CDR1 is SGHTA and CDR2 is FQGNSA in the germline V gene. The CDR3 DNA is TGTGCCAGCAGCGAGGTAGCGGGGGTTGAGCAGTTCTTC. As protein: CASSEVAGVEQFF. Filled out from reference TRBV7-2 and TRBJ2-1, the complete variable domain reads GAGVSQSPSNKVTEKGKDVELRCDPISGHTALYWYRQSLGQGLEFLIYFQGNSAPDKSGLPSDRFSAERTGGSVSTLTIQRTQQEDSAVYLCASSEVAGVEQFFGPGTRLTVL.

The chain links TRBV6-2 or TRBV6-3 to TRBJ2-7; D not certain. The CDR3 sequence is 12 residues long. The V and J ends lost 5 bases and 3 bases respectively, with 8 bases between them. Germline V lookup: CDR1 MNHEY, CDR2 SVGEGT. The CDR3: CASSQALYEQYF. The CDR3 region has the DNA TGTGCCAGCAGTCAAGCCCTCTACGAGCAGTACTTC.